The clone carrying this T cell receptor beta chain was picked up a small number of times. The target antigen is unknown. The germline gene is not matched at one end of the junction; a read error may be the cause. The library came from three nested PCR rounds adapted from ARM-PCR protocols. TCRdb re-called the multiplex PCR reads with MiXCR, one entry per CDR3 protein. Among under 100,000 distinct CDR3 sequences listed, roughly 70% were seen once. The CDR3 covers 16 residues. CDR1 is MNHNS, CDR2 SASEGT, per germline. This sample's RNA came from whole unsorted tissue. These data are taken from a study of tumor and adjacent non-tumor tissue in lung cancer. Study-level information: The cohort had under 15 adenocarcinoma, a couple of squamous cell and 1 small cell patients. Study-wide results and limits: Patients with more diverse tumor TCRs had worse survival. Compared with tumor, normal lung showed significantly lower TCR diversity. Top 100 clones took a larger repertoire share in normal lung.

The receptor was derived from a woman between 70 and 85 years old with non-small cell lung cancer. Material: lung tumor tissue. The genes are TRBV6-1 and TRBJ2-2, with D perhaps TRBD2 (7 bases). The CDR3 loop is CANIISQGLMAGVLFF. The CDR3, as DNA: TGTGCCAACATCATATCACAGGGACTAATGGCCGGGGTGCTGTTTTTT.